The 29 T cell receptor beta chains listed next were all sequenced from one sample in a study of shared clonotypes between healthy human individuals. This table comes from immunoSEQ multiplex PCR, and its TCRdb copy is limited to in-frame clones, with some not included. Of 2,100,000 or so clones listed, more than 90% are singletons. The specimen was naive CD4+ T cells sorted from blood. Subset meaning: CD45RA+ positively selected. The receptors were sampled from a man between 18 and 29 years old in good health.

The V and J genes are TRBV30 and TRBJ1-2; no firm D call. CDR1 GTSNPN and CDR2 SVGIG come from the germline V gene (reference sequence). V shed 4 bases and J shed 8 bases, with 14 bases lying between them. The CDR3 runs to 12 residues. CDR3 loop: CAWTGGIGGYTF. The CDR3 DNA is TGTGCCTGGACGGGAGGGATCGGCGGCTACACCTTC.

The genes are TRBV11-2 and TRBJ2-7; tentative D call: TRBD2 (6 bases). Deletions cut 3 bases from V and 0 bases from J, with 12 bases between. There are 15 residues in the CDR3. Germline V CDR1 and CDR2: SGHAT, FQNNGV. CDR3 sequence: CASSFGGMGSYEQYF. CDR3 nucleotide sequence: TGTGCCAGCAGCTTTGGGGGGATGGGCTCCTACGAGCAGTACTTC. The full variable domain, its missing parts supplied by reference TRBV11-2 and TRBJ2-7, is EAGVAQSPRYKIIEKRQSVAFWCNPISGHATLYWYQQILGQGPKLLIQFQNNGVVDDSQLPKDRFSAERLKGVDSTLKIQPAKLEDSAVYLCASSFGGMGSYEQYFGPGTRLTVT.

This chain uses TRBV6-6 with TRBJ2-3; 9 bases map to TRBD1. V lost 1 base, J lost 4 bases, and 3 bases stayed unmatched. This CDR3 has 15 residues. The V gene's germline CDR1 is MNHNY and CDR2 SVGAGI (reference sequence). In nucleotides, the CDR3 is TGTGCCAGCAGTTACTTGGGACAGGGTTCAGATACGCAGTATTTT. Protein sequence: CASSYLGQGSDTQYF.

The chain is built from TRBV4-1 and TRBJ1-6; D might be TRBD1 (5 bases). Trimming removed 2 bases from V and 0 bases from J, with 11 bases in between. This CDR3 region has 17 residues. Germline lookup yields CDR1 MGHRA and CDR2 YSYEKL. CDR3 region: CASSQTSGTSYNSPLHF. The CDR3 nucleotides are TGCGCCAGCAGCCAAACCTCGGGGACCTCCTATAATTCACCCCTCCACTTT.

CDR3 DNA: TGCGCCAGCAGCCAAGATCGAGCTCCACTCCAGCGAGGCTACACCTTC. Amino acid sequence: CASSQDRAPLQRGYTF. V gene TRBV4-1 combines with J gene TRBJ1-2; D is uncertain. V lost 0 bases and J 8 bases, leaving 19 bases between the germline ends. The CDR3 loop spans 16 amino acids. Germline V gene sequence: CDR1 MGHRA, CDR2 YSYEKL.

This chain uses TRBV7-9 with TRBJ1-1, with 9 bases aligning to TRBD1. The V segment lost 1 base and the J segment 7 bases; nucleotides outside the gene matches: 4. CDR1 SEHNR and CDR2 FQNEAQ come from the germline V gene (reference sequence). This CDR3 contains 14 residues. CDR3 in amino acids: CASSLGGTGSEAFF. Here the CDR3 DNA reads TGTGCCAGCAGCTTAGGGGGGACAGGGAGTGAAGCTTTCTTT.

In this sample, this clone turned up once. The chain uses TRBV5-5 and TRBJ1-2; 10 nucleotides match TRBD1. The CDR3 loop spans 15 amino acids. Germline V CDR1 and CDR2: SGHKS, YYEKEE (reference sequence). V shed 0 bases, J shed 4 bases, and the junction held 3 bases outside the gene matches. In nucleotides, the CDR3 is TGTGCCAGCAGCTTGGCGGGACAGGGGATCTATGGCTACACCTTC. Residues: CASSLAGQGIYGYTF. Together with reference TRBV5-5 and TRBJ1-2, the CDR3 gives the full variable domain: DAGVTQSPTHLIKTRGQQVTLRCSPISGHKSVSWYQQVLGQGPQFIFQYYEKEERGRGNFPDRFSARQFPNYSSELNVNALLLGDSALYLCASSLAGQGIYGYTFGSGTRLTVV.

The rearrangement joins TRBV13 to TRBJ2-7, with 10 positions matching TRBD2. The V segment lost 4 bases and the J segment 6 bases; nucleotides outside the gene matches: 15. The CDR3 runs to 17 residues. The germline V gene has CDR1 PRHDT and CDR2 FYEKMQ (reference sequence). This chain's CDR3 is CASSSPHSGRQGSEQYF. CDR3 in DNA: TGTGCCAGCAGCTCCCCCCATAGCGGGAGGCAGGGGAGCGAGCAGTACTTC. The complete variable domain, with remaining parts taken from reference TRBV13 and TRBJ2-7, reads AAGVIQSPRHLIKEKRETATLKCYPIPRHDTVYWYQQGPGQDPQFLISFYEKMQSDKGSIPDRFSAQQFSDYHSELNMSSLELGDSALYFCASSSPHSGRQGSEQYFGPGTRLTVT.

The chain joins TRBV6-6 to TRBJ1-2; 8 bases are shared with TRBD1. V shed 4 bases, J shed 4 bases, and the junction held 5 bases outside the gene matches. The CDR3 has 14 residues. Germline lookup yields CDR1 MNHNY and CDR2 SVGAGI (reference sequence). In DNA form, the CDR3 reads TGTGCCAGCAGTTTGGACAGGGTAGCCTATGGCTACACCTTC. Translated: CASSLDRVAYGYTF.

The chain employs TRBV4-1 and TRBJ2-7, with D possibly TRBD2 on 6 matching bases. Between the trimmed V and J ends, which lost 1 base and 3 bases, there was a span of 16 bases. CDR3 length: 16 residues. Per germline, CDR1 MGHRA and CDR2 YSYEKL. CDR3 region: CASSQGRASGDYEQYF. Here the CDR3 DNA reads TGCGCCAGCAGCCAAGGACGGGCTTCGGGAGACTACGAGCAGTACTTC.

The chain is built from TRBV5-8 and TRBJ1-5, with a possible D match to TRBD1 (5 bases). The germline gives CDR1 SGHTS, CDR2 YDEGEE. V was cut by 2 bases and J by 0 bases, with 9 bases left in between. This CDR3 spans 15 amino acids. The CDR3 coding sequence is TGTGCCAGCAGCTTTAGAGGGGATAGCAATCAGCCCCAGCATTTT. Its protein is CASSFRGDSNQPQHF.

This clone was recorded once. The rearrangement uses TRBV4-2 and TRBJ2-7, with a weak D call TRBD1 (5 bases). From germline, CDR1 is LGHNA and CDR2 YNFKEQ. Trimming shortened V by 0 bases and J by 2 bases, and 8 bases separated the two germline ends. The CDR3 length is 14 residues. As DNA, the CDR3 is TGTGCCAGCAGCCAAGAAGCAGGGACCTACGAGCAGTACTTC. This sequence encodes CASSQEAGTYEQYF.

The V gene is TRBV11-2, the J gene TRBJ2-3, with D perhaps being TRBD1 or TRBD2 (5 bases each). Per the germline V gene, CDR1 is SGHAT and CDR2 is FQNNGV. This CDR3 comprises 14 residues. V gave up 2 bases and J gave up 6 bases, with 12 bases separating them. The CDR3: CASSLRGKGDTQYF. The CDR3 DNA is TGTGCCAGCAGCTTAAGAGGGAAGGGGGATACGCAGTATTTT.

This chain uses TRBV6-5 with TRBJ2-5; 8 positions match TRBD1. Per the germline V gene, CDR1 is MNHEY and CDR2 is SVGAGI. The CDR3 consists of 13 residues. J gave up 5 bases and V 6 bases, and 5 bases lay outside the gene matches. The CDR3 region is CASRVRGPETQYF. The CDR3 nucleotides are TGTGCCAGCAGGGTCAGGGGGCCTGAGACCCAGTACTTC.

This clone was counted once. The V and J genes are TRBV30 and TRBJ2-2; unclear D gene. V lost 2 bases and J lost 1, with 8 bases in between. From germline, CDR1 is GTSNPN and CDR2 SVGIG (reference sequence). The CDR3 runs 14 residues. CDR3 nucleotide sequence: TGTGCCTGGAGTAGGGTACAGAACACCGGGGAGCTGTTTTTT. It codes for CAWSRVQNTGELFF.

DNA for the CDR3: TGTGCCAGCAGTGATCGGGAAGATACGCAGTATTTT. As protein: CASSDREDTQYF. The chain is built from TRBV2 and TRBJ2-3; the D gene is possibly TRBD2 (5 bases). The CDR3 is 12 residues long. The V gene's germline CDR1 is SNHLY and CDR2 FYNNEI. Trimming removed 3 bases from V and 5 bases from J, with 6 bases in between.

The J gene is TRBJ1-4, the V gene TRBV25-1; 12 bases align to TRBD1. The germline V gene has CDR1 MGHDK and CDR2 SYGVNS. Losses at the gene ends were 6 bases for V and 8 bases for J; bases not matched to a gene: 10. This CDR3 spans 16 amino acids. The CDR3 DNA reads as TGTGCCAGCAGAGAAGGGACAGGGGGCTCGGGAGAAAAACTGTTTTTT. Protein product: CASREGTGGSGEKLFF.

The V and J genes are TRBV19 and TRBJ2-2; tentative D call: TRBD1 (5 bases). The CDR3 extends over 14 amino acids. V was shortened by 8 bases and J by 6 bases, with 16 bases between the two germline ends. Germline V lookup: CDR1 LNHDA, CDR2 SQIVND (reference sequence). The CDR3 spells CASQGTRGSGELFF. The CDR3 nucleotides are TGTGCCAGTCAGGGAACAAGGGGCTCCGGGGAGCTGTTTTTT.

The genes are TRBV18 and TRBJ1-1, with TRBD1 as a possible D gene (6 bases). V was cut by 0 bases and J by 4 bases, with 12 bases left in between. From germline, CDR1 is KGHSH and CDR2 LQKENI. The CDR3 sequence is 15 residues long. CDR3 sequence (DNA): TGTGCCAGCTCACCACCGGAGGGGGGGGGCACTGAAGCTTTCTTT. Protein sequence: CASSPPEGGGTEAFF.

A word on this clone: The junction and the germline gene differ at one end; a read error may be behind it. This chain connects TRBV18 to TRBJ1-4; D might be TRBD1 (5 bases). There are 17 residues in the CDR3. CDR1 is KGHSH and CDR2 is LQKENI in the germline V gene. As DNA, the CDR3 is TGTGCCAGCTCACCCCCTAGCGGGGGACCCCTTAATGAAGAACTGTTTTTT. Its translation is CASSPPSGGPLNEELFF.

The chain recombines TRBV9 with TRBJ2-2; D tentatively reads TRBD1 or TRBD2 (6 bases each). Between the trimmed V and J ends, which lost 7 bases and 0 bases, there was a span of 13 bases. Germline V gene sequence: CDR1 SGDLS, CDR2 YYNGEE. This CDR3 has 15 residues. The CDR3 nucleotides read TGTGCCAGCGTCGTCGGGGGCGCGAACACCGGGGAGCTGTTTTTT. Amino acid sequence: CASVVGGANTGELFF.

J is TRBJ2-7 and V is TRBV28, with TRBD1 as a possible D gene (6 bases). Germline lookup yields CDR1 MDHEN and CDR2 SYDVKM. V lost 5 bases and J lost 8, with 13 bases in between. The CDR3 loop spans 12 amino acids. DNA for the CDR3: TGTGCCAGCAGTACCGGACAGAATAAGCAGTACTTC. Translated, it gives CASSTGQNKQYF.

The J gene is TRBJ2-2, the V gene TRBV5-4; 9 bases match TRBD1. Germline values: CDR1 SGHNT, CDR2 YYREEE (reference sequence). This CDR3 is built from 17 residues. J lost 5 bases, V lost 0 bases, and 8 bases had no gene match. The DNA of the CDR3 is TGTGCCAGCAGCTTGGACGGAGGACAGGGGAGGACCGGGGAGCTGTTTTTT. Its translation is CASSLDGGQGRTGELFF. The full variable domain, in which reference TRBV5-4 and TRBJ2-2 provide the parts outside the CDR3, is ETGVTQSPTHLIKTRGQQVTLRCSSQSGHNTVSWYQQALGQGPQFIFQYYREEENGRGNFPPRFSGLQFPNYSSELNVNALELDDSALYLCASSLDGGQGRTGELFFGEGSRLTVL.

As for this clone: Other DNA sequences in the same sample also yield this CDR3. The chain is built from TRBV28 and TRBJ1-6; the match to TRBD1 covers 10 bases. Germline CDR1 MDHEN, CDR2 SYDVKM. CDR3 length: 14 amino acids. Losses at the gene ends were 4 bases for V and 9 bases for J; bases not matched to a gene: 3. Written as DNA, the CDR3 is TGTGCCAGCAGTTCCGGGACAGGGGTTTCACCCCTCCACTTT. Residues: CASSSGTGVSPLHF.

This clone was counted once. The rearrangement links TRBV7-9 to TRBJ2-3; D gene uncertain. CDR3 length: 14 amino acids. The V end lost 3 bases, the J end lost 0 bases, and 7 bases lay between the germline ends. Germline CDR1 and CDR2: SEHNR and FQNEAQ (reference sequence). As DNA, the CDR3 is TGTGCCAGCAGCTTGCCGGTGAGCACAGATACGCAGTATTTT. It translates to CASSLPVSTDTQYF. The full variable domain, completed using reference TRBV7-9 and TRBJ2-3, is DTGVSQNPRHKITKRGQNVTFRCDPISEHNRLYWYRQTLGQGPEFLTYFQNEAQLEKSRLLSDRFSAERPKGSFSTLEIQRTEQGDSAMYLCASSLPVSTDTQYFGPGTRLTVL.

The sample holds one count of this clone. The rearrangement uses TRBV18 and TRBJ2-7; 13 bases line up with TRBD2. The CDR3 is 16 amino acids. With V trimmed by 2 bases and J by 3 bases, 4 bases remained unmatched. The germline V gene encodes CDR1 KGHSH and CDR2 LQKENI. In DNA, the CDR3 is TGTGCCAGCTCACCAACACTAGCGGGAGGGTACTACGAGCAGTACTTC. The encoded protein is CASSPTLAGGYYEQYF.

Details on this clone: Other DNA sequences from this sample encode an identical CDR3 as well. The chain links TRBV6-5 to TRBJ2-5, with D possibly TRBD2 on 5 matching bases. This CDR3 contains 11 residues. With 8 bases removed from V and 5 bases from J, the gap between germline ends came to 9 bases. Germline assignment: CDR1 MNHEY and CDR2 SVGAGI. The DNA for the CDR3 is TGTGCCAGCTCCAAGCGGGAGACCCAGTACTTC. As protein: CASSKRETQYF.

This clone was detected only once. The rearrangement links TRBV28 to TRBJ1-5; possible D gene TRBD1, 5 bases. This CDR3 is built from 13 residues. Per germline, CDR1 MDHEN and CDR2 SYDVKM. The V end was cut by 6 bases, the J end by 6 bases, with 12 bases between. DNA of the CDR3: TGTGCCAGCAGCTTACGGGGGATTCAGCCCCAGCATTTT. Protein product: CASSLRGIQPQHF.

The rearrangement uses TRBV9 and TRBJ1-2; TRBD1 aligns across 10 bases. The germline CDR1 and CDR2 sequences are SGDLS and YYNGEE. J gave up 4 bases and V 0 bases, and 3 bases lay outside the gene matches. This CDR3 contains 15 residues. This CDR3 reads CASSVAGTGAYGYTF. DNA for the CDR3: TGTGCCAGCAGCGTAGCGGGGACAGGGGCCTATGGCTACACCTTC.